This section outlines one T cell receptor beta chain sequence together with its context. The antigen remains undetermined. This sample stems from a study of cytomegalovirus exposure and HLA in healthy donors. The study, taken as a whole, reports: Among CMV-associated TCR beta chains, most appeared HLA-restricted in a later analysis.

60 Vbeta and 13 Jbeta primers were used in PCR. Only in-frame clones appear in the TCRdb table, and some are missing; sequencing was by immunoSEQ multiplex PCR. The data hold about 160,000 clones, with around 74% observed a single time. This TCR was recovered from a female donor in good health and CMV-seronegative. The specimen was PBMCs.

CDR3 nucleotide sequence: TGTGCCAGCAGTTATGAACAGGGGGATGCAGATACGCAGTATTTT. It yields the protein CASSYEQGDADTQYF. The chain has TRBV6-5 and TRBJ2-3, with 8 positions matching TRBD1. The ends lost 3 bases at V and 4 bases at J; junction bases unmatched: 6. Germline V gene lookup returns CDR1 MNHEY and CDR2 SVGAGI. The CDR3 sequence is 15 residues long.